This passage covers 10 T cell receptor beta chains from one sample sequenced in a study of regulatory T cells in long-lasting Graves disease. Time point given: newly diagnosed GD, antithyroid drugs for less than 3 months. PBMC-derived RNA was used for the TCR library. According to the study, TCR beta libraries were built with iRepertoire HTBI primers and CDR3-region Arm-PCR. TCRdb re-analysed the multiplex PCR reads in MiXCR, keeping a single row per CDR3 protein. This table holds a few hundred thousand distinct CDR3 sequences, 15% to 20% found once. The sample in question was peripheral blood mononuclear cells (PBMCs), obtained at new diagnosis, from a patient treated with antithyroid drugs. The receptors here all came from a female donor with Graves disease.

This clonotype was observed many times. The chain is built from TRBV6-5 and TRBJ2-7, with D tentatively TRBD1 (5 bases). V lost 2 bases and J lost 5, with 13 bases in between. CDR1 MNHEY and CDR2 SVGAGI come from the germline V gene. The CDR3 sequence is 14 residues long. The DNA for the CDR3 is TGTGCCAGCAGTTACGGGCAGGGCGAAAACGAGCAGTACTTC. Translating it yields CASSYGQGENEQYF.

The chain employs TRBV4-1 and TRBJ1-4; weak D call: TRBD1 (5 bases). Trimming removed 1 base at V and 4 bases at J, with 10 bases between. Germline CDR1 reads MGHRA; CDR2 reads YSYEKL. The length of the CDR3 is 15 residues. The CDR3 region is CASSQAGQGNEKLFF. The CDR3 nucleotides are TGCGCCAGCAGCCAAGCAGGGCAGGGTAATGAAAAACTGTTTTTT.

This clonotype was detected ten times or more. This chain joins TRBV19 and TRBJ1-5, with 9 nucleotides matching TRBD1. Germline V lookup: CDR1 LNHDA, CDR2 SQIVND (reference sequence). The V and J ends lost 3 bases and 4 bases, in that order; junction bases with no gene match: 16. The CDR3 runs to 19 residues. The CDR3 protein is CASSIRRQGEARRNQPQHF. CDR3 DNA sequence: TGTGCCAGTAGTATCCGACGACAGGGGGAGGCCAGAAGGAATCAGCCCCAGCATTTT. Full variable domain (missing parts from reference TRBV19 and TRBJ1-5): DGGITQSPKYLFRKEGQNVTLSCEQNLNHDAMYWYRQDPGQGLRLIYYSQIVNDFQKGDIAEGYSVSREKKESFPLTVTSAQKNPTAFYLCASSIRRQGEARRNQPQHFGDGTRLSIL.

In this sample, this clonotype turned up a few times. The chain employs TRBV29-1 and TRBJ1-2, with a weak D call TRBD1 (5 bases). V was pared by 0 bases and J by 13 bases, with 18 bases between. This CDR3 has 13 residues. CDR1 is SQVTM, CDR2 ANQGSEA, per germline. CDR3: CSVEDGTGSWTTF. In DNA form, the CDR3 reads TGCAGCGTTGAAGATGGGACGGGTTCCTGGACCACCTTC.

Many counts were recorded for this clonotype. The chain joins TRBV24-1 to TRBJ2-3, with 9 bases matching TRBD2. The germline gives CDR1 KGHDR, CDR2 SFDVKD. V lost 0 bases and J lost 2; bases outside the gene matches: 2. This CDR3 comprises 16 residues. CDR3 in amino acids: CATSDLAGGPTDTQYF. The CDR3 nucleotides read TGTGCCACCAGTGATTTGGCGGGAGGGCCCACAGATACGCAGTATTTT.

This clonotype was observed at least ten times. The chain couples TRBV18 to TRBJ2-1; 8 bases map to TRBD2. The V gene end was trimmed by 1 base and the J gene end by 6 bases; junction bases not matched to a gene: 5. CDR1 is KGHSH and CDR2 is LQKENI in the germline V gene. This CDR3 spans 15 amino acids. The CDR3 DNA is TGTGCCAGCTCACCACTGGCGGGAGGCATCAATGAGCAGTTCTTC. It is translated as CASSPLAGGINEQFF.

This clonotype was counted ten times or more. V usage is TRBV9 and J usage is TRBJ1-6, with D unclear. Looked up from germline, CDR1 is SGDLS and CDR2 is YYNGEE. Trimming took off 5 bases at V and 6 bases at J, with 9 bases between the two ends. This CDR3 region has 13 residues. DNA for the CDR3: TGTGCCAGCAGGGTGGATGTTAATTCACCCCTCCACTTT. Translation gives CASRVDVNSPLHF.

This clonotype was seen a single time. A read error is likely here: a far larger clone is one base away. This chain connects TRBV11-2 to TRBJ2-5, with TRBD1 identical over 7 bases. J gave up 4 bases and V 7 bases, and 18 bases lay outside the gene matches. The germline CDR1 and CDR2 sequences are SGHAT and FQNNGV. CDR3 length equals 17 residues. DNA of the CDR3: TGTGCCAGCAACCCCCGGCGCTATGGACAGGTCCGAGAGACCCAGTACTTC. As protein: CASNPRRYGQVRETQYF.

This clonotype was counted many times. The J gene is TRBJ1-2, the V gene TRBV20-1; D is unclear. Germline V lookup: CDR1 DFQATT, CDR2 SNEGSKA (reference sequence). Trimming left V 6 bases short and J 5 bases short, with 19 bases between. The CDR3 totals 14 residues. CDR3 protein: CSAHGGSDPYGYTF. The CDR3, as DNA: TGCAGTGCCCACGGAGGCAGCGACCCTTATGGCTACACCTTC.

This clonotype was counted a single time. This chain uses TRBV20-1 with TRBJ2-1; TRBD2 aligns across 7 bases. Trimming cost V 1 base and J 14 bases; bases outside gene matches: 14. The V gene's germline CDR1 is DFQATT and CDR2 SNEGSKA (reference sequence). The length of the CDR3 is 14 residues. The CDR3 nucleotides are TGCAGTGCTAGAGCCGGTGGGACTATCTCCCGCGAGTTCTTC. Its protein product is CSARAGGTISREFF.